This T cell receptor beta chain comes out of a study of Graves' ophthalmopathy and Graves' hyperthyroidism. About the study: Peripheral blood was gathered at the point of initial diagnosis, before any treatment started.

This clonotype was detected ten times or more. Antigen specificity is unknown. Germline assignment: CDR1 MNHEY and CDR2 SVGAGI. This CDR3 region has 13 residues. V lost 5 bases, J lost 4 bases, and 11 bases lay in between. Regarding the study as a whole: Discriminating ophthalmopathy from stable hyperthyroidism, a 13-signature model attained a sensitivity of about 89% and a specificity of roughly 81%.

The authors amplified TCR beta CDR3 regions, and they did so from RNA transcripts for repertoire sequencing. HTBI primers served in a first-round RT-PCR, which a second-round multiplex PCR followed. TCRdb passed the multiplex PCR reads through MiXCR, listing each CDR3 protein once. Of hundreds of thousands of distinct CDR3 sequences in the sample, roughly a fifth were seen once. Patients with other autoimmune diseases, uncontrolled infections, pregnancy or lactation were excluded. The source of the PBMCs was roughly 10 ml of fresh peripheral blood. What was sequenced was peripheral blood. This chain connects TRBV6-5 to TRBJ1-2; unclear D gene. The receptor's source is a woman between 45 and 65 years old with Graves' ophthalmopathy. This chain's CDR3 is CASSNPQVYGYTF. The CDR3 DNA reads TGTGCCAGCAGTAACCCGCAGGTCTATGGCTACACCTTC.